This TCR beta chain was sequenced for a study of shared clonotypes between healthy human individuals. The data were produced by immunoSEQ multiplex PCR, yet TCRdb's version contains in-frame clones alone and is incomplete. This table has more than 2 million clones, 93% appearing once. The naive CD8 fraction comprised CD45RO-negative cells positively selected for CCR7 and excluded terminally differentiated effector memory CD45RA+ cells. The clonotype originates from a man aged 18-30 years in good health. Some clones in this sample may be carry-over from other donors' samples. Sequenced sample: naive CD8+ T cells from PBMCs.

The CDR3 region has the DNA TGTGCCAGCAGTTACTCGAATCTTTCGGGAAACTATGGCTACACCTTC. Translated, it gives CASSYSNLSGNYGYTF. The J gene is TRBJ1-2, the V gene TRBV6-6, with no clear D. With 0 bases removed from V and 2 bases from J, the gap between germline ends came to 13 bases. This CDR3 has 16 residues. CDR1 is MNHNY and CDR2 is SVGAGI in the germline V gene (reference sequence).